The source of this T cell receptor beta chain is a study of blood T cell repertoires in COVID-19. Assay: immunoSEQ multiplex PCR; the TCRdb copy retains only in-frame clones and omits some. The table lists 75,000 to 90,000 clones, roughly 86% of them singletons. Between the trimmed V and J ends, which lost 0 bases and 0 bases, there was a span of 12 bases. The CDR3 runs to 17 residues. Looked up from germline, CDR1 is MRHNA and CDR2 is SNTAGT. V usage is TRBV6-4 and J usage is TRBJ1-5, with D possibly TRBD1 on 6 matching bases. Sequencing was performed on peripheral blood. This clonotype originated in an older man with active or convalescent COVID-19. CDR3 nucleotide sequence: TGTGCCAGCAGTGACTCCAGGGGACTAGATAGCAATCAGCCCCAGCATTTT. This translates into CASSDSRGLDSNQPQHF.